The 7 T cell receptor beta chains below all came from one sample that was sequenced in a study of HIV-infected patients and healthy controls. Alpha and beta constant-region primers primed reverse transcription of around 500 ng RNA. Using multiplexing indices, alpha and beta chain libraries were generated apart by chain-specific third strand synthesis. TCRdb recomputed calls from the 5' RACE reads with MiXCR, one row per CDR3 protein. In the table there are roughly 13,000 distinct CDR3 sequences, 9.5% to 13% of which are singletons. All unsorted peripheral T cells were captured because whole blood was used without fractionation. Sequenced sample: blood. The source of these receptors is an adult in good health.

This clonotype has at least ten counts. This sequence joins TRBV7-2 and TRBJ2-1; D remains unclear. This CDR3 contains 13 residues. The germline V gene has CDR1 SGHTA and CDR2 FQGNSA. V lost 7 bases and J lost 2, with 9 bases in between. CDR3 coding DNA: TGTGCCAGCAATTATAGTCCCTACAATGAGCAGTTCTTC. Residues: CASNYSPYNEQFF.

This clonotype has a count of ten or more. The chain couples TRBV30 to TRBJ1-5; D remains unclear. The CDR3 contains 13 residues. Trimming took off 2 bases at V and 2 bases at J, with 7 bases between the two ends. CDR1 GTSNPN and CDR2 SVGIG come from the germline V gene (reference sequence). The CDR3 protein is CAWSRERNQPQHF. CDR3 coding DNA: TGTGCCTGGAGTCGTGAGCGCAATCAGCCCCAGCATTTT.

In its sample, this clonotype was seen many times. The rearrangement joins TRBV24-1 to TRBJ2-3, with 10 bases lining up with TRBD2. This CDR3 contains 14 residues. Germline V lookup: CDR1 KGHDR, CDR2 SFDVKD. V lost 5 bases to trimming and J lost 5 bases; unmatched junction nucleotides: 3. CDR3 coding DNA: TGTGCCACCAGTGGGCTAGCGGGAGAAGATACGCAGTATTTT. Its protein is CATSGLAGEDTQYF.

By frequency in the sample, this clonotype is medium-sized (0.01 to 0.1%). V gene TRBV11-2 combines with J gene TRBJ2-5; a possible D gene is TRBD1 (5 bases). Germline V gene lookup returns CDR1 SGHAT and CDR2 FQNNGV. This CDR3 comprises 15 residues. V lost 5 bases, J lost 0 bases, and 13 bases lay in between. The CDR3 region is CASSRHQTDQETQYF. As DNA, the CDR3 is TGTGCCAGCAGCCGACATCAGACAGACCAAGAGACCCAGTACTTC.

The V gene is TRBV2, the J gene TRBJ2-1, with TRBD2 identical over 8 bases. CDR3 size: 17 residues. V shed 4 bases, J shed 2 bases, and the junction held 10 bases outside the gene matches. Germline CDR1 reads SNHLY; CDR2 reads FYNNEI. CDR3 nucleotide sequence: TGTGCCAGCAGTGTAGGTTTTAGCGGGGTTGCCTACAATGAGCAGTTCTTC. Amino acid sequence: CASSVGFSGVAYNEQFF.

This clonotype was counted many times. The genes are TRBV6-5 and TRBJ1-1; D might be TRBD1 (6 bases). The CDR3 has 14 residues. CDR1 MNHEY and CDR2 SVGAGI come from the germline V gene. V was pared by 6 bases and J by 11 bases, with 22 bases between. The CDR3 protein is CASRSPGGAYSAFF. CDR3 DNA: TGTGCCAGCAGATCTCCGGGGGGGGCTTATTCGGCTTTCTTT.

The chain employs TRBV30 and TRBJ1-1; no firm D call. V was cut by 7 bases and J by 1 base, with 10 bases left in between. The CDR3 length is 12 residues. Germline values: CDR1 GTSNPN, CDR2 SVGIG (reference sequence). For the CDR3, the DNA is TGTGCCTCCAACCAGGAGAACACTGAAGCTTTCTTT. This codes for CASNQENTEAFF.